This TCR beta chain originates from a study of T cell responses to AZD1222 COVID-19 vaccine. The study, taken as a whole, reports: Donors, mostly white British, included more females; clonal diversity was possibly underestimated. Breadth and depth of Spike-specific TCRs rose after two AZD1222 doses. No day 14 peak samples; only post-peak repertoires were characterized.

Assay: immunoSEQ multiplex PCR; the TCRdb copy retains only in-frame clones and omits some. The sample lists fewer than 95,000 clones, around 89% seen once, with approximately 30% in the top ten. Per germline, CDR1 MGHRA and CDR2 YSYEKL. The junction had 5 bases not matched to a gene; V was cut back by 0 bases and J by 0 bases. The CDR3 length is 17 residues. A note on this clone: Its specificity is unknown.

The clonotype comes from an adult in good health. The source material was peripheral blood, sampled on day 0 of AZD1222 vaccination. The chain links TRBV4-1 to TRBJ2-1, with TRBD2 matching 7 bases. In nucleotides, the CDR3 is TGCGCCAGCAGCCAAGATCGCTGGACTAGCTCCTACAATGAGCAGTTCTTC. Its translation: CASSQDRWTSSYNEQFF.